The 23 T cell receptor beta chains below all came from one sample that was sequenced in a study of blood T cell repertoires in COVID-19. Some clones are missing from TCRdb's copy, which holds only in-frame ones; the method was immunoSEQ multiplex PCR. Among around 67,000 clones, 87% were seen once, and the ten largest hold around 7.9%. Sequencing input: peripheral blood. These receptors all stem from a man aged 45-65 years with active COVID-19.

The chain recombines TRBV11-2 with TRBJ2-7; 8 bases are a match to TRBD2. The junction had 4 bases not matched to a gene; V was cut back by 4 bases and J by 2 bases. The CDR3 is made up of 14 amino acids. Looked up from germline, CDR1 is SGHAT and CDR2 is FQNNGV. The CDR3 nucleotides are TGTGCCAGCAGCTCCGGACTAGCTACCTACGAGCAGTACTTC. Protein: CASSSGLATYEQYF.

This clone occurred a few times. The chain employs TRBV7-3 and TRBJ1-1, with D perhaps TRBD1 (5 bases). The CDR3 is made up of 15 amino acids. In germline, CDR1 is SGHTA, CDR2 FQGTGA. Trimming shortened V by 5 bases and J by 2 bases, and 15 bases separated the two germline ends. The CDR3 DNA follows: TGTGCCAGCAGCCAAGGACACGACAGAAACACTGAAGCTTTCTTT. Amino acid sequence: CASSQGHDRNTEAFF.

This clone was seen just once. The J gene is TRBJ1-2, the V gene TRBV5-6; TRBD1 aligns across 12 bases. Germline V gives CDR1 SGHDT, CDR2 YYEEEE. Trimming removed 5 bases from V and 6 bases from J; junction bases left unmatched: 8. CDR3 size: 15 residues. CDR3 nucleotide sequence: TGTGCCAGCAGACTTCCGGGACAGGGGGCTAATGGCTACACCTTC. Translation: CASRLPGQGANGYTF.

The rearrangement links TRBV4-2 to TRBJ1-5; D unclear. The V end lost 0 bases, the J end lost 9 bases, and 18 bases lay between the germline ends. The CDR3 is 16 residues long. Germline values: CDR1 LGHNA, CDR2 YNFKEQ. CDR3 nucleotide sequence: TGTGCCAGCAGCCAAGATCTTGCGCTAACCTCTGGGCCCCAGCATTTT. Translating gives CASSQDLALTSGPQHF.

This chain joins TRBV6-2 or TRBV6-3 and TRBJ2-3; a possible D gene is TRBD1 (6 bases). The CDR3 totals 15 residues. CDR1 is MNHEY and CDR2 is SVGEGT in the germline V gene. Trimming pared 2 bases from V and 1 base from J, leaving 10 bases between. CDR3 in amino acids: CASSYAGQRTDTQYF. The DNA of the CDR3 is TGTGCCAGCAGTTACGCCGGACAGCGCACAGATACGCAGTATTTT.

J is TRBJ2-1 and V is TRBV11-2, with TRBD2 matching over 7 bases. The CDR3 totals 15 residues. V was pared by 1 base and J by 7 bases, with 7 bases of the junction left unmatched. The germline V gene encodes CDR1 SGHAT and CDR2 FQNNGV. DNA for the CDR3: TGTGCCAGCAGCTTAGTTGCGGGAGCGGGTAATGAGCAGTTCTTC. It specifies CASSLVAGAGNEQFF.

This clone was seen only once. V usage is TRBV20-1 and J usage is TRBJ1-2, with D hard to call. The CDR3 has 14 amino acids. CDR1 is DFQATT, CDR2 SNEGSKA, per germline (reference sequence). The V gene lost 3 bases and the J gene lost 4 bases, with 15 bases spanning the gap. The CDR3 nucleotides are TGCAGTGCTAGTCCGCAACCGGGAATCTATGGCTACACCTTC. The encoded protein is CSASPQPGIYGYTF.

The chain has TRBV18 and TRBJ2-3, with D possibly TRBD1 on 5 matching bases. This CDR3 comprises 15 residues. The V gene lost 0 bases and the J gene lost 1 base, with 8 bases spanning the gap. Germline CDR1 KGHSH, CDR2 LQKENI. The CDR3 protein is CASSPPQGRTDTQYF. The CDR3 nucleotides are TGTGCCAGCTCACCACCCCAGGGCCGCACAGATACGCAGTATTTT.

This CDR3 reads CASSILRTGGYQPQHF. DNA of the CDR3: TGTGCCAGTAGTATCCTCCGGACAGGGGGATATCAGCCCCAGCATTTT. The V call is TRBV19, the J call TRBJ1-5, with 10 bases lining up with TRBD1. With 3 bases clipped from V and 5 bases from J, the junction kept 7 bases outside the gene matches. The CDR3 loop spans 16 amino acids. Germline lookup yields CDR1 LNHDA and CDR2 SQIVND (reference sequence).

The genes are TRBV7-2 and TRBJ2-1; 7 nucleotides line up with TRBD2. Germline-derived CDR1 and CDR2 are SGHTA and FQGNSA. There are 15 residues in the CDR3. The ends lost 3 bases at V and 1 base at J; junction bases unmatched: 3. The CDR3 sequence is CASSLGGGSYNEQFF. CDR3 coding DNA: TGTGCCAGCAGCTTGGGGGGAGGGTCCTACAATGAGCAGTTCTTC.

The chain couples TRBV4-1 to TRBJ1-1; 10 bases align to TRBD1. Germline CDR1 is MGHRA and CDR2 is YSYEKL. V was clipped by 2 bases and J by 4 bases; unmatched bases: 7. The length of the CDR3 is 16 residues. The CDR3, as DNA: TGCGCCAGCAGCCAACCCCAGGACAGGGGGACCACTGAAGCTTTCTTT. This encodes CASSQPQDRGTTEAFF.

The V and J genes are TRBV10-3 and TRBJ1-4; 10 nucleotides match TRBD1. The germline V gene has CDR1 ENHRY and CDR2 SYGVKD. The junction had 3 bases not matched to a gene; V was cut back by 3 bases and J by 5 bases. The CDR3 is made up of 15 amino acids. The chain's CDR3 is CAISDQGQGNEKLFF. CDR3 in DNA: TGTGCCATCAGTGACCAGGGACAGGGGAATGAAAAACTGTTTTTT.

This clone was picked up one time. The J gene is TRBJ1-2, the V gene TRBV9; weak D call: TRBD1 (5 bases). The V end was cut by 4 bases, the J end by 3 bases, with 13 bases between. In germline, CDR1 is SGDLS, CDR2 YYNGEE. This CDR3 comprises 14 residues. CDR3 loop: CASSPHRSHYGYTF. CDR3 DNA sequence: TGTGCCAGCAGCCCCCACAGGAGTCACTATGGCTACACCTTC.

The chain carries TRBV28 and TRBJ1-1; the D is unclear. The CDR3 spans 13 residues. The germline CDR1 and CDR2 sequences are MDHEN and SYDVKM. The germline V and J ends were trimmed by 10 bases and 5 bases, with 17 bases remaining between them. This CDR3 is CATGRGSMTEAFF. In DNA, the CDR3 is TGTGCCACCGGGAGAGGCAGTATGACTGAAGCTTTCTTT.

The chain joins TRBV7-3 to TRBJ1-6; D is possibly TRBD1 (5 bases). The CDR3 contains 15 residues. Between the trimmed V and J ends, which lost 0 bases and 8 bases, there was a span of 11 bases. Per germline, CDR1 SGHTA and CDR2 FQGTGA. CDR3 in DNA: TGTGCCAGCAGCTTAACAGGGGCTATAGATTCACCCCTCCACTTT. Amino acids: CASSLTGAIDSPLHF.

J is TRBJ2-7 and V is TRBV6-5; TRBD1 might be the D (5 bases). The germline V and J ends were trimmed by 5 bases and 0 bases, with 5 bases remaining between them. The CDR3 length is 12 residues. Per the germline V gene, CDR1 is MNHEY and CDR2 is SVGAGI. The CDR3 spells CASSRGSYEQYF. The DNA for the CDR3 is TGTGCCAGCAGTAGGGGCTCCTACGAGCAGTACTTC.

The gene calls are TRBV7-2 and TRBJ2-1; D is perhaps TRBD2 (5 bases). Deletions cut 1 base from V and 8 bases from J, with 12 bases between. The CDR3 contains 14 residues. The germline gives CDR1 SGHTA, CDR2 FQGNSA. CDR3 bases: TGTGCCAGCAGCTTAGAACTAGTTATCGATGAGCAGTTCTTC. Encoded protein: CASSLELVIDEQFF.

The CDR3 nucleotides read TGCGCCAGCAGCTTGGGTCCAGGCACAGATACGCAGTATTTT. The encoded protein is CASSLGPGTDTQYF. The chain is built from TRBV5-1 and TRBJ2-3, with D hard to call. V dropped 0 bases and J dropped 1 base, with 6 bases sitting between them. Germline CDR1 SGHRS, CDR2 YFSETQ. The CDR3 sequence is 14 residues long. Using reference TRBV5-1 and TRBJ2-3 for the parts outside the CDR3, the full variable domain is KAGVTQTPRYLIKTRGQQVTLSCSPISGHRSVSWYQQTPGQGLQFLFEYFSETQRNKGNFPGRFSGRQFSNSRSEMNVSTLELGDSALYLCASSLGPGTDTQYFGPGTRLTVL.

In this sample, this clone turned up a few times. The CDR3 region is CASSLDREVEGTDTQYF. CDR3 nucleotide sequence: TGTGCCAGCAGTTTGGACCGGGAGGTAGAGGGGACAGATACGCAGTATTTT. The J gene is TRBJ2-3, the V gene TRBV28, with 7 bases matching TRBD2. The CDR3 spans 17 residues. With V trimmed by 3 bases and J by 3 bases, 12 bases remained unmatched. Germline CDR1 reads MDHEN; CDR2 reads SYDVKM.

J is TRBJ2-2 and V is TRBV18; no clear D. There are 15 residues in the CDR3. Trimming took 4 bases from V and 0 from J, leaving 9 bases between them. Germline V gene lookup returns CDR1 KGHSH and CDR2 LQKENI. The CDR3 DNA reads TGTGCCAGCTCACTCGCAGTTTCGAACACCGGGGAGCTGTTTTTT. It translates to CASSLAVSNTGELFF.

This clone was found once. The chain joins TRBV2 to TRBJ1-3; no clear D gene. This CDR3 contains 13 residues. The V gene lost 11 bases and the J gene lost 0 bases, with 11 bases spanning the gap. Germline assignment: CDR1 SNHLY and CDR2 FYNNEI. Here the CDR3 reads CAGQLSSGNTIYF. The CDR3 coding sequence is TGTGCCGGCCAACTAAGCTCTGGAAACACCATATATTTT.

The chain couples TRBV7-2 to TRBJ1-3; 8 bases fit TRBD1. CDR3 length: 14 residues. V shed 4 bases and J 1 base; nucleotides not matched to a gene: 0. CDR1 is SGHTA and CDR2 is FQGNSA in the germline V gene. The CDR3: CASSWTGSGNTIYF. CDR3 DNA sequence: TGTGCCAGCAGCTGGACAGGGTCTGGAAACACCATATATTTT.

CDR3 protein: CASSQESWVAGQAGYTF. CDR3 bases: TGTGCCAGCAGCCAAGAAAGCTGGGTCGCGGGGCAGGCTGGCTACACCTTC. This chain links TRBV4-2 with TRBJ1-2, with TRBD1 as a possible D gene (5 bases). V lost 0 bases and J lost 7, with 21 bases in between. Germline V lookup: CDR1 LGHNA, CDR2 YNFKEQ. CDR3 size: 17 residues.